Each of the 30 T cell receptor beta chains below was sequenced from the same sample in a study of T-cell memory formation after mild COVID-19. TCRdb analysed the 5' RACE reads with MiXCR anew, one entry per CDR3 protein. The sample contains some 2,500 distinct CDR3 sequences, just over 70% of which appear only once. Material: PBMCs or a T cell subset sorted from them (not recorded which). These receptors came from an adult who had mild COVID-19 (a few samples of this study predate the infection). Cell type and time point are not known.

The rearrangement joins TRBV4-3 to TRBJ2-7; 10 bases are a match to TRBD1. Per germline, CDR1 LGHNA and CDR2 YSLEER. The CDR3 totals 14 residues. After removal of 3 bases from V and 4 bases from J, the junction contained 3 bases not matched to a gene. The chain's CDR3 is CASSQDRGMYEQYF. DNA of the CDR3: TGCGCCAGCAGCCAGGACAGGGGGATGTACGAGCAGTACTTC.

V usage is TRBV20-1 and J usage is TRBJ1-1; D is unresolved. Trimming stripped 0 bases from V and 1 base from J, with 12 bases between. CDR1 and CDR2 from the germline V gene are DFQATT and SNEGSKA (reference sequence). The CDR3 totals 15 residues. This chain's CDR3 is CSAREARTGNTEAFF. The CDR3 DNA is TGCAGTGCTAGAGAGGCGAGGACGGGGAACACTGAAGCTTTCTTT.

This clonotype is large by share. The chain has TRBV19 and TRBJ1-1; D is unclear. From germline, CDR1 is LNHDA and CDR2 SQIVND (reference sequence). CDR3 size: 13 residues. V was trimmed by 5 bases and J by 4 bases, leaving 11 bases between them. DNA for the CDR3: TGTGCCAGTAGTCTGCCCGGGTTCACTGAAGCTTTCTTT. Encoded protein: CASSLPGFTEAFF. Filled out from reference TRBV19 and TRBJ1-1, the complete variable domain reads DGGITQSPKYLFRKEGQNVTLSCEQNLNHDAMYWYRQDPGQGLRLIYYSQIVNDFQKGDIAEGYSVSREKKESFPLTVTSAQKNPTAFYLCASSLPGFTEAFFGQGTRLTVV.

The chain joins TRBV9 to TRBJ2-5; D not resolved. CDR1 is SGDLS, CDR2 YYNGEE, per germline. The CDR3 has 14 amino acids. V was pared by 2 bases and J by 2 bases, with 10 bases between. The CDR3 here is CASSVDRTQETQYF. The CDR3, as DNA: TGTGCCAGCAGCGTGGACCGCACTCAAGAGACCCAGTACTTC. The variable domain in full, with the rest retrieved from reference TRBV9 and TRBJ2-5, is DSGVTQTPKHLITATGQRVTLRCSPRSGDLSVYWYQQSLDQGLQFLIQYYNGEERAKGNILERFSAQQFPDLHSELNLSSLELGDSALYFCASSVDRTQETQYFGPGTRLLVL.

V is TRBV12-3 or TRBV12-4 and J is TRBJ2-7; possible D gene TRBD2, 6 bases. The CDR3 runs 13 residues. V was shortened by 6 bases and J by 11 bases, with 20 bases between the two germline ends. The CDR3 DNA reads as TGTGCCAGCAGCCCTAGCGACTTTACCAGAAAGTACTTC. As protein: CASSPSDFTRKYF.

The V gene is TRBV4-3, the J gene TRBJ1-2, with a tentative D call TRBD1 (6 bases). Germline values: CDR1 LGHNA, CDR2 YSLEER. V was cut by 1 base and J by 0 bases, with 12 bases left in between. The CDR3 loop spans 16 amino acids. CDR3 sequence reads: CASSQASGQTNYGYTF. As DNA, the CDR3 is TGCGCCAGCAGCCAAGCCTCTGGACAGACTAACTATGGCTACACCTTC.

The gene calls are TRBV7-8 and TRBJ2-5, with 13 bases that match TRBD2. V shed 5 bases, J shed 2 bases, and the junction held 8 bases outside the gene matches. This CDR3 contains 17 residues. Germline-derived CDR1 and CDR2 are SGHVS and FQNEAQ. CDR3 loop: CASSLDRLAGGQETQYF. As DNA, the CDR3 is TGTGCCAGCAGCCTAGATAGACTAGCGGGGGGTCAAGAGACCCAGTACTTC.

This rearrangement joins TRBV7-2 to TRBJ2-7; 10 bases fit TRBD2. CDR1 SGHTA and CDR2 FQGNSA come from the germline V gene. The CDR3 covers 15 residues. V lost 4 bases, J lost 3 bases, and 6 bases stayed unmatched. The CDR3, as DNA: TGTGCCAGCAGCTCAACTAGCGGGGCTTTCTACGAGCAGTACTTC. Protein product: CASSSTSGAFYEQYF.

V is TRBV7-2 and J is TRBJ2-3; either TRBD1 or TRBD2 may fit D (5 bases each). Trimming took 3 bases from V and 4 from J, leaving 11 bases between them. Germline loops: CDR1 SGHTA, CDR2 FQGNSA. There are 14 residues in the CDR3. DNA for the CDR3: TGTGCCAGCAGCTTGAACTTGGGGGCAGATACGCAGTATTTT. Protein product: CASSLNLGADTQYF.

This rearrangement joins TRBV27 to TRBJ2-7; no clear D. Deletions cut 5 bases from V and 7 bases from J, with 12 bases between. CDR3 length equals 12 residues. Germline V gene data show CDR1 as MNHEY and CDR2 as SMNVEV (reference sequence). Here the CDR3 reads CASSTGLGEQYF. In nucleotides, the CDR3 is TGTGCCAGCAGTACGGGTCTGGGGGAGCAGTACTTC.

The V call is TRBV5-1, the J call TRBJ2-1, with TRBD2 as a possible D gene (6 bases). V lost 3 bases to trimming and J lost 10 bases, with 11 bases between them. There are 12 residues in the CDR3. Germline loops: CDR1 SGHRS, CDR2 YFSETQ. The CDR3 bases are TGCGCCAGCAGCTCGACTAGTTGGGAGCAGTTCTTC. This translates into CASSSTSWEQFF. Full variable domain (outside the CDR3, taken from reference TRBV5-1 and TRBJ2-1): KAGVTQTPRYLIKTRGQQVTLSCSPISGHRSVSWYQQTPGQGLQFLFEYFSETQRNKGNFPGRFSGRQFSNSRSEMNVSTLELGDSALYLCASSSTSWEQFFGPGTRLTVL.

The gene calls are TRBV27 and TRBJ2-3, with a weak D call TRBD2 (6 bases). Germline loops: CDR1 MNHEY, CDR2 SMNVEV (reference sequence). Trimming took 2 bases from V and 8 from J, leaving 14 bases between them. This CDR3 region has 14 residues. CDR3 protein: CASSLRGGVGTQYF. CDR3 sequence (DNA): TGTGCCAGCAGTTTAAGGGGAGGAGTGGGTACGCAGTATTTT.

The CDR3 reads CASSQALAGGEQYF. The CDR3 nucleotides are TGCGCCAGCAGCCAAGCGCTAGCAGGGGGCGAGCAGTACTTC. This sequence joins TRBV4-1 and TRBJ2-7, with TRBD1 identical over 7 bases. The CDR3 has 14 amino acids. From germline, CDR1 is MGHRA and CDR2 YSYEKL. With 1 base clipped from V and 6 bases from J, the junction kept 6 bases outside the gene matches.

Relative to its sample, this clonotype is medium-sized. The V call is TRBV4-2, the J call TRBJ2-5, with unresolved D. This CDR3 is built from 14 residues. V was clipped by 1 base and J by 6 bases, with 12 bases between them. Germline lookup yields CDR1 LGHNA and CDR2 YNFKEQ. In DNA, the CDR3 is TGTGCCAGCAGCCAAGCGGCGGATCGTAAGACCCAGTACTTC. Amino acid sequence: CASSQAADRKTQYF.

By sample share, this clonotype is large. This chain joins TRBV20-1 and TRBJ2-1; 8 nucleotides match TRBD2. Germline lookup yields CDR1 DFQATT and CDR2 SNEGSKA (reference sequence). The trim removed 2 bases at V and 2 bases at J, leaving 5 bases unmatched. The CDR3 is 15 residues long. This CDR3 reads CSARKRESPYNEQFF. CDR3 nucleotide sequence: TGCAGTGCTAGAAAGCGGGAGAGTCCCTACAATGAGCAGTTCTTC.

Here the CDR3 DNA reads TGCAGCGTCCCCGGGACAGGGGGCCACTATGGCTACACCTTC. Protein: CSVPGTGGHYGYTF. The chain carries TRBV29-1 and TRBJ1-2; TRBD1 matches 12 bases. The CDR3 runs 14 residues. V dropped 6 bases and J dropped 3; count of bases not matched to a gene: 5. The V gene's germline CDR1 is SQVTM and CDR2 ANQGSEA.

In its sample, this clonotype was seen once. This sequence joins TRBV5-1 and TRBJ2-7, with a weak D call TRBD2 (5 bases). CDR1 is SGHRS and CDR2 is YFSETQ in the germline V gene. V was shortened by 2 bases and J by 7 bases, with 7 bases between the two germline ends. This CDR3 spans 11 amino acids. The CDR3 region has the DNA TGCGCCAGCAGCTTAAGCGGAGAGCAGTACTTC. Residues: CASSLSGEQYF.

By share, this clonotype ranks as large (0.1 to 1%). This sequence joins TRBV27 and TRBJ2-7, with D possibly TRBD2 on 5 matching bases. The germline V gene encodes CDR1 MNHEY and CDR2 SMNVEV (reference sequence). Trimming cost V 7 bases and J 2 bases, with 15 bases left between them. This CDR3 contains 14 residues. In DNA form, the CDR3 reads TGTGCCAGCAAAAGAGAAGCGGACCCCTACGAGCAGTACTTC. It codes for CASKREADPYEQYF.

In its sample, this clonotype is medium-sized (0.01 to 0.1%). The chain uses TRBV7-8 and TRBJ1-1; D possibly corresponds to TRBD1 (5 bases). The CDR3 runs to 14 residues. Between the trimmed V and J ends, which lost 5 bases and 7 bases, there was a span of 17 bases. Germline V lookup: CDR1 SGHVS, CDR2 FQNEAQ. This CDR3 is CASSQTGTLVEAFF. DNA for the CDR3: TGTGCCAGCAGCCAAACCGGGACTTTAGTTGAAGCTTTCTTT.

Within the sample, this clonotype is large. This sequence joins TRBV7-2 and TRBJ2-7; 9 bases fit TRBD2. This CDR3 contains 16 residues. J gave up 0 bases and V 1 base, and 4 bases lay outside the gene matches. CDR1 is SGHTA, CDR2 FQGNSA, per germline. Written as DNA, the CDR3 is TGTGCCAGCAGCTTAGGTCTAGCGGGGCTCTCCTACGAGCAGTACTTC. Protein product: CASSLGLAGLSYEQYF.

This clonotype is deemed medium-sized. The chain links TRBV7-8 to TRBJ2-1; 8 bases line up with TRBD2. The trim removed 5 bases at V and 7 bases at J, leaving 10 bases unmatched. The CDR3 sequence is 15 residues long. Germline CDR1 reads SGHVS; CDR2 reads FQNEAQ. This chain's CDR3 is CASSPGGGPLNEQFF. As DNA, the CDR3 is TGTGCCAGCAGCCCGGGAGGGGGGCCGCTAAATGAGCAGTTCTTC. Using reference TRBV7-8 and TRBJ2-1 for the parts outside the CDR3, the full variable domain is GAGVSQSPRYKVAKRGQDVALRCDPISGHVSLFWYQQALGQGPEFLTYFQNEAQLDKSGLPSDRFFAERPEGSVSTLKIQRTQQEDSAVYLCASSPGGGPLNEQFFGPGTRLTVL.

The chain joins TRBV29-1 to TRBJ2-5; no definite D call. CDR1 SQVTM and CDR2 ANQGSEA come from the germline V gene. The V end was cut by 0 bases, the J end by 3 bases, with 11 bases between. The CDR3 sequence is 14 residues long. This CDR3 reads CSVEDLGQEETQYF. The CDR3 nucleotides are TGCAGCGTTGAAGATCTTGGGCAGGAAGAGACCCAGTACTTC. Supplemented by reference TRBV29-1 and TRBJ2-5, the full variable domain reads SAVISQKPSRDICQRGTSLTIQCQVDSQVTMMFWYRQQPGQSLTLIATANQGSEATYESGFVIDKFPISRPNLTFSTLTVSNMSPEDSSIYLCSVEDLGQEETQYFGPGTRLLVL.

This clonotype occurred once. The CDR3 sequence is CASSRQGYEQYF. The CDR3 bases are TGTGCCAGCAGTCGACAGGGCTACGAGCAGTACTTC. V is TRBV12-3 or TRBV12-4 and J is TRBJ2-7; 7 positions match TRBD1. The CDR3 loop spans 12 amino acids. The J segment lost 3 bases and the V segment lost 5 bases, leaving 1 base of the junction unmatched.

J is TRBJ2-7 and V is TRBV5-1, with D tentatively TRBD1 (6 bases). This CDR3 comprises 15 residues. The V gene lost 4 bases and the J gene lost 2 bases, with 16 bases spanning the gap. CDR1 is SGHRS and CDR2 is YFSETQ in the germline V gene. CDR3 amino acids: CASSPQQGGPYEQYF. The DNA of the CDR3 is TGCGCCAGCAGCCCGCAACAAGGGGGTCCCTACGAGCAGTACTTC. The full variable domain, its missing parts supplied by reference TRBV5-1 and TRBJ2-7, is KAGVTQTPRYLIKTRGQQVTLSCSPISGHRSVSWYQQTPGQGLQFLFEYFSETQRNKGNFPGRFSGRQFSNSRSEMNVSTLELGDSALYLCASSPQQGGPYEQYFGPGTRLTVT.

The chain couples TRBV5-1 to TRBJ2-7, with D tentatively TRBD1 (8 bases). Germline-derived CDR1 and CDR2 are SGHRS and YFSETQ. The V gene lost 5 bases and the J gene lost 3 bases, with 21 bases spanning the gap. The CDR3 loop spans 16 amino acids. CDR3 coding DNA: TGCGCCAGCAGTTATTCAGCGGGACAGGCTTACTACGAGCAGTACTTC. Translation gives CASSYSAGQAYYEQYF.

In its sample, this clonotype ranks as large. CDR3 in DNA: TGTGCCAGCAGCCAAGTGCTATCCGGGGCTCACGGGGAGCTGTTTTTT. Translation gives CASSQVLSGAHGELFF. The chain recombines TRBV4-2 with TRBJ2-2; D tentatively reads TRBD1 or TRBD2 (5 bases each). Germline CDR1 reads LGHNA; CDR2 reads YNFKEQ. This CDR3 region has 16 residues. Trimming cost V 1 base and J 7 bases, with 16 bases left between them.

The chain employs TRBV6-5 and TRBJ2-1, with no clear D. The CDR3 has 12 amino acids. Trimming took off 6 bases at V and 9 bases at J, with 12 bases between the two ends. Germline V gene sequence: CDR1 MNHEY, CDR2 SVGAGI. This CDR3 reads CASSHDWGEQFF. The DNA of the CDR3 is TGTGCCAGCAGCCACGACTGGGGTGAGCAGTTCTTC.

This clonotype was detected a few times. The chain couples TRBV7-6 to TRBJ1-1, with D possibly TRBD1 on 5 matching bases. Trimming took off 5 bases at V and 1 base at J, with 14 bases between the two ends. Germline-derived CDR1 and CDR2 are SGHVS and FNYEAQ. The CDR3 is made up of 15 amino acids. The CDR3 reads CASSLPPTANTEAFF. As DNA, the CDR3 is TGTGCCAGCAGCCTACCCCCGACAGCGAACACTGAAGCTTTCTTT.

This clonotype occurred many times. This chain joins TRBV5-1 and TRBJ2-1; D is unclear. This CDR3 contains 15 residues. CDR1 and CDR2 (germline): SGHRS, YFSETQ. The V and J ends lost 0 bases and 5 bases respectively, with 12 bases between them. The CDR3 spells CASSLDEPTDNEQFF. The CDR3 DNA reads TGCGCCAGCAGCTTGGACGAGCCTACCGACAATGAGCAGTTCTTC.

This chain's CDR3 is CASSQERFSRTSGGYEQYF. In nucleotides, the CDR3 is TGCGCCAGCAGCCAAGAACGTTTCAGCAGGACTAGCGGGGGCTACGAGCAGTACTTC. V usage is TRBV4-1 and J usage is TRBJ2-7; 13 nucleotides agree with TRBD2. V was clipped by 0 bases and J by 3 bases; unmatched bases: 11. This CDR3 has 19 residues. Per the germline V gene, CDR1 is MGHRA and CDR2 is YSYEKL.